The text below deals with one T cell receptor beta chain. This entry belongs to a study of blood T cell repertoires in COVID-19. The protocol was immunoSEQ multiplex PCR, while the TCRdb copy is restricted to in-frame clones and leaves out a portion. The sample has about 130,000 clones; around 76% are singletons. This sequence originates from a man aged 55 to 69 with acute or convalescent COVID-19. Sequencing was performed on peripheral blood.

DNA of the CDR3: TGTGCCACCGCGTACCTAGCGCTTAGCGGGGAGCTGTTTTTT. This sequence encodes CATAYLALSGELFF. This chain connects TRBV19 to TRBJ2-2; D perhaps matches TRBD2 (6 bases). The CDR3 has 14 residues. Germline loops: CDR1 LNHDA, CDR2 SQIVND (reference sequence). V lost 10 bases and J lost 7, with 19 bases in between.